The 2 T cell receptor beta chains given below trace back to one sample, sequenced in a study of T cells after somatic rescue of genetic block. Assay: immunoSEQ multiplex PCR; the TCRdb copy retains only in-frame clones and omits some. This sample yields roughly 120,000 clones, of which 80% to 95% are seen a single time; approximately 1.5% belongs to the top ten. Sequencing used peripheral blood mononuclear cells (PBMCs). The receptor source for this set is a woman younger than 35.

V gene TRBV18 combines with J gene TRBJ2-5; possibly TRBD1 or TRBD2 for D (5 bases each). The CDR3 totals 14 residues. V dropped 8 bases and J dropped 2 bases, with 15 bases sitting between them. CDR1 KGHSH and CDR2 LQKENI come from the germline V gene. This chain's CDR3 is CASSTGTVQETQYF. The CDR3 DNA is TGTGCCAGCAGTACCGGGACCGTACAAGAGACCCAGTACTTC.

The chain uses TRBV11-1 and TRBJ1-1; a weak D match, TRBD1 (5 bases). The CDR3 totals 16 residues. Germline CDR1 reads SGHAT; CDR2 reads FQDESV (reference sequence). The ends were cut back, 1 base at V and 0 bases at J, with 12 bases in the middle. The CDR3 DNA is TGTGCCAGCAGCTTAGGGACAAGAATAGTGAACACTGAAGCTTTCTTT. Translation: CASSLGTRIVNTEAFF.